The present TCR beta chain was sequenced within a study of T cell responses to AZD1222 COVID-19 vaccine. Study-level points and caveats: Samples come after the peak T cell response, not at day 14. Breadth and depth of Spike-specific TCRs rose after two AZD1222 doses. The sample set comprised mostly white British donors with more females, and clonal diversity was possibly underestimated.

Some clones are missing from TCRdb's copy, which holds only in-frame ones; the method was immunoSEQ multiplex PCR. The table includes about 92,000 clones, around 90% detected once. Germline loops: CDR1 MDHEN, CDR2 SYDVKM. The CDR3 extends over 13 amino acids. Points on this clone: Its antigen is not identified. One end of the junction is discordant with germline, which a read error may explain.

This chain joins TRBV28 and TRBJ1-1; D possibly corresponds to TRBD1 (5 bases). The source of this sequence is an adult in good health. The material sequenced was peripheral blood, taken on day 0 of AZD1222 vaccination. The CDR3 sequence: CASIGGMNSEAFF. As DNA, the CDR3 is TGTGCCAGCATCGGGGGAATGAACTCTGAAGCTTTCTTT.